This TCR beta chain appears in the sequencing data of a study of T cell responses to AZD1222 COVID-19 vaccine. Regarding the study as a whole: Most donors were white British and more were female, and clonal diversity was possibly underestimated. Vaccine-associated CD4 TCRs spanned spike, dominant at 160-218 and 743-854. Reports say nearly half of spike-specific TCRs go after unmutated variant regions. Among those given AZD1222, only 5 to 7 were seropositive at baseline.

Germline V CDR1 and CDR2: MNHEY, SVGAGI. This CDR3 is 13 amino acids long. V lost 6 bases and J lost 0, with 6 bases in between. On this clone itself: The antigen remains undetermined.

The repertoire was sequenced with immunoSEQ multiplex PCR; TCRdb's copy has only in-frame clones and lacks some. This table has approximately 31,000 clones, around nine tenths appearing once. This clonotype was sampled from an adult who received the AZD1222 COVID-19 vaccine. The chain recombines TRBV6-5 with TRBJ1-5, with D unresolved. Here the sequenced sample was peripheral blood, taken 28 days after the second AZD1222 dose. The CDR3 loop is CASRQISNQPQHF. The CDR3, as DNA: TGTGCCAGCAGACAGATTAGCAATCAGCCCCAGCATTTT.